This paragraph reports one TCR beta chain. In germline, CDR1 is MNHEY, CDR2 SVGAGI. The CDR3 sequence is 13 residues long. V was pared by 6 bases and J by 6 bases, with 9 bases between. Assay used: immunoSEQ multiplex PCR; TCRdb lists only in-frame clones, some missing. This table holds 130,000 to 150,000 clones, 70% to 90% found once. This record comes from a study of T cell responses to AZD1222 COVID-19 vaccine. This chain links TRBV6-5 with TRBJ1-6; D may be TRBD1 (5 bases). This specimen was peripheral blood, taken on day 0 of AZD1222 vaccination. This TCR came from an adult in good health. The CDR3 bases are TGTGCCAGCAGACGACAGATTAATTCACCCCTCCACTTT. Amino acids: CASRRQINSPLHF.